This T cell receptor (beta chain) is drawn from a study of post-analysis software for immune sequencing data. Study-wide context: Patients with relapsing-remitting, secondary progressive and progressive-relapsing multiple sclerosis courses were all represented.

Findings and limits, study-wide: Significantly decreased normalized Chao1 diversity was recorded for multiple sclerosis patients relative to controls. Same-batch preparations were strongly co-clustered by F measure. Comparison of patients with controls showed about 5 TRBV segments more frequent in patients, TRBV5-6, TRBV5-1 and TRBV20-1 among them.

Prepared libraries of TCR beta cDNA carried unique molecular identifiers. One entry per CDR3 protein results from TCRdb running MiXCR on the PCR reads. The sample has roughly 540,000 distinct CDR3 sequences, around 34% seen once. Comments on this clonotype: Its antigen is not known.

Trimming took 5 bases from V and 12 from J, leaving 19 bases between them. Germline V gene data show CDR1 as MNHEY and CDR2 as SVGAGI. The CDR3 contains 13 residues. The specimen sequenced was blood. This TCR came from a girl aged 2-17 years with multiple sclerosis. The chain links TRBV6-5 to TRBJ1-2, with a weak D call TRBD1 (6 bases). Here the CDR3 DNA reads TGTGCCAGCAGTCCACCGACAGGCGGCGGCAACACCTTC. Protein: CASSPPTGGGNTF.